This T cell receptor beta chain was sequenced during a study of shared clonotypes between healthy human individuals (dated by TCRdb to 2018 to 2021). General notes on the study: A couple of women and a few men aged 18 to 49 years were included in the cohort. For each donor, three plates each were used for CD4 naive and CD4 memory, two plates were used for CD8 naive, and one plate was used for CD8 memory. To estimate repertoire size and how much clonotype sharing occurs between individuals, the study deeply sequenced the blood TCR repertoires of roughly 5 healthy adults. Different laboratories and diverse techniques were used to prepare libraries and sequence TCR repertoires, to increase sequencing depth and limit assay-specific biases. Between about 0.9 and 9 billion PBMCs per donor were obtained by leukapheresis. The study at large found these results: Larger estimated clonotype richness was generally found for naive subsets than for memory subsets. When a few donors were compared, the shared fraction of clonotypes was approximately 5% for naive CD4, around 3.5% for naive CD8, 2.3% for memory CD4, and 0.3% to 0.5% for memory CD8. Only blood was sampled, and tissue TCR repertoires likely differ from those in blood. Compared with non-shared clonotypes, the clonotypes found in all four sorted-subset donors had higher generation probabilities. Rarefaction of sorted-subset datasets indicated incomplete sequencing despite the large sequencing depth. Pairwise subsampling indicated that sequencing depth was expected to affect the degree of clonotype sharing among donors. Because the study included a small number of donors, the genetic and exposure-history diversity represented was limited.

Using the deep immunoSEQ assay, TCR CDR3 regions were amplified from genomic DNA by multiplex PCR. Extracted genomic DNA from each cell subset was spread evenly across all wells of several immunoSEQ 96-well plates, with each plate serving as a replicate. For sorted subsets, roughly 200 ng of genomic DNA, equivalent to some 30,000 T cell genomes, went into each replicate PCR. The purified libraries were quantified using a Qubit 3.0 fluorometer, sized with a Bioanalyzer 2100, and then quantified again using the KAPA Library Quantification kit. Each immunoSEQ 96-well plate was sequenced on its own single-read 150-cycle Illumina NextSeq 550 flow cell. Per the source publication's procedure: Because the immunoSEQ output held only junctional sequences and lacked quality scores, the filtering could not match the filtering applied to full-length reads. To assign V/J genes and CDR3, sequences were annotated using PyIR, a Python wrapper for IgBLAST v1.9, with IMGT germline references. Reads were filtered out if the reads had weak V/J assignments (E-value above 1e-6), no CDR3, stop codons, out-of-frame junctions, or ambiguous translated residues. V3J clonotypes were defined as sequences sharing the same inferred V gene, J gene, and CDR3 amino acid sequence. To compute the percentage overlap between repertoires, the number of shared unique clonotypes was divided by the size of the smaller repertoire. Richness of each repertoire was evaluated using RTK rarefaction, the Chao1 estimator, and Recon v2.1 estimates of unobserved clonotypes. Generation probabilities for all TCRbeta clonotypes obtained by the gDNA method from a few donors were computed using OLGA. Entries here come from immuneACCESS through TCRdb and include only in-frame sequences with V and J called. Some clones fail to appear in such tables; in the studies checked, an unresolved V gene covers under half of the shortfall, and the cause of the remainder is unknown. V and J calls and clone size follow that table, whereas D and trimming were derived from the DNA. For this sample there are around 1,100,000 clones; roughly 77% appear just once. The biggest ten clones account for 0.85% to 1% of the sample.

Points on this clone: No cognate antigen has been identified for it. The record has no base qualities; no much larger clone is one base away.

Donors were healthy HIV-negative adults with no recently reported acute infections or vaccinations. Every donor was a Caucasian adult living in Nashville, Tennessee, USA. CD4+ T cells were enriched by magnetic negative selection, after which naive cells were positively selected on CD45RA and the negative fraction was taken as the memory subset. Blood was collected by leukapheresis, and PBMCs were isolated by Ficoll-Histopaque density gradient centrifugation and then cryopreserved in liquid nitrogen vapor phase. Analytical flow cytometry was used to check the purity and quantity of every magnetically sorted T cell population. From each sorted fraction, genomic DNA was isolated and quantified by UV absorbance on a Nanodrop 2000c. The CDR3 runs 14 residues from the cysteine to the phenylalanine. The only DNA kept is the CDR3, 42 bases in frame from the first base. The V and J ends are trimmed by 0 bases and 8 bases, leaving 12 bases between them. In the germline V gene (reference sequence), CDR1 corresponds to SGHKS and CDR2 to YYEKEE.

This TCR was sampled from a young man in good health. Some clones in this sample may be carry-over from other donors' samples. This chain joins TRBV5-5 to TRBJ2-4, with the D segment identity uncertain. The specimen sequenced was memory CD4+ T cells from PBMCs. Per the publication, the cell subset or site label means: CD45RA-negative fraction. CDR3 protein: CASSLVFAVDIQYF. The DNA sequence is TGTGCCAGCAGCTTGGTTTTTGCTGTGGACATTCAGTACTTC.